This TCR beta chain was recovered during a study of cytomegalovirus exposure and HLA in healthy donors (dated by TCRdb to between 2016 and 2019). Regarding the complete study: According to an earlier analysis of 550 to 750 of the donors, roughly 180 million T cells yielded 90 million to 140 million unique TCR beta sequences and around 280 Gb of sequence data. To decide whether each TCR beta V gene segment behaved as functional or pseudogenic, an earlier analysis of some 580 of the donors relied on high-throughput TCR beta sequencing. The later analysis used no new phenotypic data to find candidate immune exposures, relying instead on TCR beta sequences and their occurrence across donors. Donor age, sex, ethnicity and CMV serostatus were compiled alongside the repertoire data. A later genetic analysis took genome-wide SNP genotypes for about 55% of the roughly 700 donors and used that subset as a discovery cohort. Among under 450 genotyped donors of the cohort, an average of about 240,000 unique TCR beta nucleotide sequences were sequenced per donor, 15% to 20% of them non-productive. Among the roughly 390 genotyped donors, around 79% belonged to the genetic ancestry cluster associated with self-reported Caucasian donors. Along with the roughly 670-subject first cohort, a separate validation cohort of around 120 different subjects was used. HLA typing covered class I and class II loci at four-digit resolution. About five DR-DQ haplotypes were treated as single units for association and clustering because of strong linkage in the cohort. All discovery cohort repertoires had been generated using a single sequencing platform. To predict cytomegalovirus infection status, the study combined high-throughput TCR immunosequencing, statistical association of individual TCRs with disease status, and machine learning. The study used immunosequencing to profile the T cell repertoires of about 670 subjects and linked those repertoires to cytomegalovirus serostatus. Typing coverage differed by locus: A, B, C, DRB1 and DQB1 were typed in about 620-640 donors, DQA1 in about 560, DPA1 in around 600, and DPB1 in approximately 450. The aim of the study was to test whether cataloging public T cell receptors could identify signatures of past pathogen exposure. To study patterns of TCR occurrence, a later analysis re-analyzed previously published TCR beta repertoires from 600 to 750 donors and added high-resolution HLA genotyping. Approximately 300 gigabases of sequencing data and 70 million to 100 million unique TCR sequences made up an early release that covered several hundred HLA-typed donors. Results the study describes overall, beyond this receptor: CMV serostatus was the only immune exposure information available for the cohort. In this cohort, only TCR beta chains were sequenced, and detectable features were limited by the absence of alpha or paired-chain data. While some public TCRs were present in many individuals, most TCR sequences turned up only very rarely across donors. When HLA alleles, especially DR and DQ, strongly co-occurred, attributing TCR associations to individual alleles was difficult. It was suggested by the authors that the approach could potentially be generalized to other disease states and immunological phenotypes. Because counts were too low, seventeen rarely observed V segments, including chromosome 9 orphons, were left out of the earlier analysis of some 640 of the donors. In a later analysis, most CMV-associated TCR beta chains were found to appear HLA-restricted, with HLA associations seemingly driven largely by CMV exposure. A later analysis found that TCR association rates varied across HLA loci, with DRB1 alleles showing the most associated TCRs and HLA-C alleles the fewest. The classifier was reported to diagnose cytomegalovirus status with high specificity and sensitivity in both the original and validation cohorts. In a later analysis, several top co-occurrence clusters were reported to appear linked to parvovirus B19, influenza, CMV and Epstein-Barr virus. Specific HLA alleles were associated with roughly 17,000 TCR beta sequences at a false discovery rate of 0.05 in a later analysis. Because the 87-base-pair reads could not distinguish some IMGT-functional V segments, including TRBV6-2 and TRBV6-3, those segments were excluded. A few of the identified cytomegalovirus-associated TCR beta chains were confirmed in vitro to be specific for cytomegalovirus antigens. A further reported finding was that TCR beta sequences accurately predicted the HLA-A and HLA-B alleles for most subjects in the first cohort. In a later genetic analysis, a missense DCLRE1C variant was associated with V-gene and J-gene trimming of TCR beta chains, and the association was replicated in an independent cohort. A cluster of highly shared sequence variants was judged likely to represent a technical artifact of the sequencing pipeline. A total of fewer than 200 TCR beta chains were listed by the study as associated with cytomegalovirus. HLA typing was unavailable for some donors at each locus, so association tests used only the typed subset. Linkage disequilibrium might explain the correlated functional status among segregating V segments, but an unknown experimental factor could not be excluded. Roughly uniform sequencing depth across donors was assumed in presence/absence analyses, although this assumption may not hold. Compared with equally common non-associated chains, HLA-associated TCR beta chains in a later analysis were more clonally expanded and had lower generation probabilities. Compared with the 666-donor mean, donors in an Asian-associated ancestry cluster had fewer N-insertions in productive TCRs, according to a later genetic analysis. Broadly in line with IMGT annotations, most TCR beta V segments showed up in productive rearrangements about 87% or about 30% of the time in an earlier analysis of a few hundred of the donors.

On this clone: Its cognate antigen has yet to be identified. The sample holds no much larger clone one base away, and base qualities are not on file.

Libraries were made using the immunoSEQ multiplex PCR assay. The multiplex PCR relied on a mix of 60 forward primers for TCR Vbeta segments and 13 reverse primers for TCR Jbeta segments. The CDR3 region of rearranged TCR beta genes was amplified from genomic DNA with a multiplex PCR assay. On the Illumina HiSeq System, the amplified TCR beta libraries were sequenced as 87-base-pair reads. As for the original processing: A later analysis tallied 80 million to 95 million unique TCR beta chains across the 650 to 750 repertoires, and around 9.9 million of those chains were shared by two or more donors. Raw reads were error-corrected and collapsed into unique sequences by a nearest-neighbor algorithm in which closely related sequences were merged to remove PCR and sequencing errors. Alignment of CDR3 sequences to IMGT reference sequences was used to assign V, D and J gene segments. Each retained sequence needed at least a six-nucleotide match to both a V gene segment and a J gene segment. Rearrangements were called productive when the CDR3 lacked stop codons and stayed in frame with V and J; all others were non-productive. CDR3 was defined by IMGT convention, running from the second conserved V-encoded cysteine to the conserved J-encoded phenylalanine. The earlier analysis of some 580 of the donors excluded any sequence lacking an unambiguous match to a single V gene segment. In an earlier analysis of some 590 of the donors, a V segment was called functional when productive rearrangements were above 56.7%, and segregating when the standard deviation between donors exceeded 5%. To diagnose cytomegalovirus status from the catalog of TCR beta chain sequences, a statistical classification framework was built. A later analysis assigned V and J genes by comparing TCR nucleotide sequences with IMGT/GENE-DB human TR gene sequences. The TCRdist pipeline was used in a later analysis to assign CDR3 sequences and most-parsimonious VDJ recombination scenarios. A later analysis defined each TCR beta chain by its CDR3 amino acid sequence plus V-gene family, and excluded reads lacking a unique V-gene family. A later analysis removed 600 or so highly shared, low-generation-probability nucleotide sequences to deal with suspected cross-contamination and a sequencing artifact. A later analysis calculated a clonal expansion index for each public chain from normalized within-repertoire ranks of inferred template counts. In a later analysis, generation probabilities were computed using a VDJ recombination model fitted to out-of-frame rearrangements, and the results were checked against IGoR. In a later analysis, TCR-TCR, TCR-HLA and TCR-CMV co-occurrence was scored with hypergeometric tests, and a repertoire-size bias correction was applied to TCR pairs. False discovery rates were estimated in a later analysis by permuting HLA or CMV assignments 20 times. A later analysis grouped co-occurring TCRs with DBSCAN, adding TCRdist sequence similarity when clustering within HLA-allele-positive subsets. Repertoires with fewer than 30,000 or more than 120,000 public chains were left out of co-occurrence clustering, as were about five repertoires with anomalous nucleotide sharing. TCRdb re-hosts the immuneACCESS table, in-frame sequences only. Its copies lack some clones; in the studies checked, an unresolved V gene accounts for under half of them, and the cause for the rest is not known. V and J calls and clone size are those listed in that table; D and trimming were worked out from the DNA. Within this sample are tens of thousands of clones, with roughly 60% of them counted one time only. 5.5% to 6.5% of the sample goes to the ten largest clones.

The cohort was made up of 500 to 800 healthy bone marrow donors. At the time of sampling, every cohort member was nominally healthy, though immune exposures that went unrecorded were likely present. The donor tested CMV seropositive, placing the donor among the 290 or so seropositive members of the cohort. Each donor provided a peripheral blood sample, and peripheral blood mononuclear cells were used for TCR beta sequencing. Genomic DNA extraction from the blood cell samples was performed with the Qiagen DNeasy Blood Extraction Kit. CDR1 and CDR2 were assigned from the germline V gene as SGHRS and YFSETQ. Including the terminal cysteine and phenylalanine, the CDR3 comprises 17 residues. Of the read, only the CDR3 DNA is kept; its 51 bases are in frame from base 1. The germline ends are 18 bases apart after V is trimmed by 0 bases and J by 3 bases.

This receptor was obtained from a boy aged 5 to 17 in good health and CMV-seropositive. Sequenced input: PBMCs. The sequence links TRBV5-1 to TRBJ1-1; too little of a D gene remains to name it. DNA sequence: TGCGCCAGCAGCTTGGCGATTGATACCCGCGGGTACACTGAAGCTTTCTTT. Translated, it reads CASSLAIDTRGYTEAFF.